These 13 T cell receptor beta chains share one sample of origin, sequenced in a study of identical twins (dated by TCRdb to between 2015 and 2016). Libraries were built with 5' RACE. The instrument was an Illumina HiSeq 2000. The public reads were reprocessed in TCRdb via fastp at Q25 and MiXCR, keeping in-frame beta chains. Records with the same CDR3 protein are collapsed into one entry carrying the most frequent genes and DNA. The sample has about 720,000 distinct CDR3 sequences on record, roughly 20% of them singletons. Together, the top ten hold around 13% of the sample. The same data also went into a second study, on T cells expressing NK-cell markers.

Source material: PBMCs. The receptors were sampled from a young woman in good health.

The V gene is TRBV6-9, the J gene TRBJ2-4, with a possible D match to TRBD1 (5 bases). Germline-derived CDR1 and CDR2 are MNHGY and SVAAGI. The CDR3 covers 16 residues. The V end lost 7 bases, the J end lost 0 bases, and 16 bases lay between the germline ends. CDR3 bases: TGTGCCAGCACCCGAGAAGGGGTCGCAGCCAAAAACATTCAGTACTTC. Protein sequence: CASTREGVAAKNIQYF.

This clonotype has only a few counts. This chain connects TRBV30 to TRBJ1-2; D not certain. This CDR3 is built from 12 residues. Germline V gene sequence: CDR1 GTSNPN, CDR2 SVGIG (reference sequence). V shed 2 bases and J shed 6 bases, with 10 bases lying between them. CDR3 residues: CAWSNEADGYTF. The CDR3 DNA follows: TGTGCCTGGAGTAATGAAGCCGATGGCTACACCTTC.

This chain links TRBV6-1 with TRBJ2-1; D perhaps matches TRBD1 (6 bases). Germline CDR1 and CDR2: MNHNS and SASEGT. Trimming left V 0 bases short and J 12 bases short, with 18 bases between. This CDR3 is built from 15 residues. This CDR3 is CASSEAGGGASLQFF. The CDR3 region has the DNA TGTGCCAGCAGTGAAGCGGGTGGGGGCGCCAGTCTGCAGTTCTTC.

This clonotype was observed many times. The rearrangement links TRBV20-1 to TRBJ1-1; D ambiguous. Per the germline V gene, CDR1 is DFQATT and CDR2 is SNEGSKA (reference sequence). V was cut by 6 bases and J by 5 bases, with 10 bases left in between. The CDR3 has 11 residues. The CDR3 nucleotides are TGCAGTGCCTCCCCTGGGACTGAAGCTTTCTTT. Translation gives CSASPGTEAFF.

The chain couples TRBV10-3 to TRBJ2-1; 12 nucleotides line up with TRBD1. This CDR3 has 17 residues. The V segment lost 10 bases and the J segment 5 bases; nucleotides outside the gene matches: 15. CDR1 and CDR2 (germline): ENHRY, SYGVKD. CDR3 bases: TGTGCCACAAGTCCGGGACAGGGGGCGGGATACAACAATGAGCAGTTCTTC. Encoded protein: CATSPGQGAGYNNEQFF.

This clonotype was picked up a small number of times. The chain uses TRBV20-1 and TRBJ2-7, with D maybe TRBD2 (5 bases). The length of the CDR3 is 14 residues. Trimming removed 5 bases at V and 2 bases at J, with 16 bases between. Germline CDR1 reads DFQATT; CDR2 reads SNEGSKA (reference sequence). DNA for the CDR3: TGCAGTGCTTACCTCGCGGGCCGTACCTACGAGCAGTACTTC. This codes for CSAYLAGRTYEQYF.

The chain carries TRBV27 and TRBJ2-3, with 8 positions matching TRBD1. The CDR3 is made up of 15 amino acids. Trimming took 5 bases from V and 1 from J; bases not matched to a gene: 5. CDR1 and CDR2 (germline): MNHEY, SMNVEV (reference sequence). The CDR3 DNA follows: TGTGCCAGCAGTAGACAGGGGTTTGGCACAGATACGCAGTATTTT. Its translation is CASSRQGFGTDTQYF.

This clonotype turned up a few times. The chain is built from TRBV5-1 and TRBJ2-1; D gene unclear. Germline V gene sequence: CDR1 SGHRS, CDR2 YFSETQ. CDR3 length: 14 amino acids. Trimming removed 3 bases from V and 10 bases from J, with 17 bases in between. CDR3 bases: TGCGCCAGCAGCTCCTTTCAAGGCCAGTGGGAGCAGTTCTTC. This encodes CASSSFQGQWEQFF.

The rearrangement links TRBV4-3 to TRBJ2-7; TRBD2 might be the D (5 bases). Trimming removed 0 bases from V and 2 bases from J, with 8 bases in between. The CDR3 is 14 residues long. The germline V gene encodes CDR1 LGHNA and CDR2 YSLEER. CDR3 amino acids: CASSQDELAYEQYF. The CDR3 nucleotides are TGCGCCAGCAGCCAAGATGAACTAGCCTACGAGCAGTACTTC.

Points on this clonotype: Compared with germline, one end of the junction differs, possibly owing to a read error. This chain joins TRBV29-1 and TRBJ2-1, with D maybe TRBD1 (5 bases). Germline V gene lookup returns CDR1 SQVTM and CDR2 ANQGSEA. The CDR3 has 15 amino acids. The CDR3 is CSVEEMGQGWYEQFF. The CDR3 nucleotides are TGCAGCGTGGAAGAGATGGGGCAGGGTTGGTATGAGCAGTTCTTC.

This clonotype was recorded at least ten times. The V call is TRBV6-1, the J call TRBJ1-2; 7 nucleotides line up with TRBD1. From germline, CDR1 is MNHNS and CDR2 SASEGT. Germline trimming cut 6 bases from V and 2 bases from J; bases unmatched to any gene: 3. This CDR3 is built from 13 residues. The CDR3 DNA reads TGTGCCAGCAGGACAGGGTGGAACTATGGCTACACCTTC. This gives the protein CASRTGWNYGYTF.

There are many counts of this clonotype. The rearrangement links TRBV27 to TRBJ2-1, with D perhaps TRBD1 (5 bases). Germline CDR1 is MNHEY and CDR2 is SMNVEV (reference sequence). There are 14 residues in the CDR3. V lost 6 bases and J 0 bases, leaving 9 bases between the germline ends. CDR3 sequence: CASSRASSYNEQFF. CDR3 DNA sequence: TGTGCCAGCAGCAGGGCTAGCTCCTACAATGAGCAGTTCTTC.

This clonotype was found many times. This chain links TRBV6-1 with TRBJ1-3; weak D call: TRBD1 (5 bases). This CDR3 comprises 14 residues. V lost 6 bases and J 3 bases, leaving 12 bases between the germline ends. Germline-derived CDR1 and CDR2 are MNHNS and SASEGT. For the CDR3, the DNA is TGTGCCAGCAGCCGAAAGGGGCTTGGAAACACCATATATTTT. Encoded protein: CASSRKGLGNTIYF.